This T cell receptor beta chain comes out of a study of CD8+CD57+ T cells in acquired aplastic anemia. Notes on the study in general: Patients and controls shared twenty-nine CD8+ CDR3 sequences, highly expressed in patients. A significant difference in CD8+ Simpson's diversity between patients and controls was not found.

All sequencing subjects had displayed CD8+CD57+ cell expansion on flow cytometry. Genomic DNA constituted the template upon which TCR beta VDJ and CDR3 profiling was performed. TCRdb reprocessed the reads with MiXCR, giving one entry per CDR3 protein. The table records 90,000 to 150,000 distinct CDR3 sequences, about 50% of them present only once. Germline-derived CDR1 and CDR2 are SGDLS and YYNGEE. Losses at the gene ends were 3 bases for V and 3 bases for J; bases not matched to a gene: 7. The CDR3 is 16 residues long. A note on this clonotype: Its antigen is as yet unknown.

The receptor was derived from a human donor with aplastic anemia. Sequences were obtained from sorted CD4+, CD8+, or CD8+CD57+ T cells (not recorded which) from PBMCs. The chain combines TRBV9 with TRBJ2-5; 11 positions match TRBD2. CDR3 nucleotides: TGTGCCAGCAGCGCACTACTAGCGGGGGTTGAAGAGACCCAGTACTTC. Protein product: CASSALLAGVEETQYF. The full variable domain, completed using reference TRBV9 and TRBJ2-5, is DSGVTQTPKHLITATGQRVTLRCSPRSGDLSVYWYQQSLDQGLQFLIQYYNGEERAKGNILERFSAQQFPDLHSELNLSSLELGDSALYFCASSALLAGVEETQYFGPGTRLLVL.